This T cell receptor beta chain derives from a study of T cell changes during pregnancy in multiple sclerosis. Data came from immunoSEQ multiplex PCR; TCRdb stores just in-frame clones and leaves some out. This sample has around 26,000 clones, with about nine tenths found just once. Germline CDR1 reads MDHEN; CDR2 reads SYDVKM. Trimming at V came to 6 bases and at J to 4 bases, leaving 6 bases not matched to a gene. This CDR3 has 13 amino acids. The gene calls are TRBV28 and TRBJ2-7; 7 bases map to TRBD1. This TCR came from a female donor in good health, enrolled as a control in a pregnancy study. This specimen consisted of CD8+ T cells from peripheral blood mononuclear cells, obtained in the first trimester of pregnancy. The CDR3 reads CASSHGTAYEQYF. CDR3 nucleotides: TGTGCCAGCAGCCACGGGACAGCGTACGAGCAGTACTTC.